The 17 T cell receptor beta chains listed next were all sequenced from one sample in a study of blood T cell repertoires in COVID-19. Profiled with immunoSEQ multiplex PCR; TCRdb holds only in-frame clones, not every one. The sample shows 60,000 or so clones, just over 70% of them seen only once. Sequenced material: PBMCs or T cells enriched from blood (not recorded which). All receptors derive from a woman aged 55-70 years who had been exposed to COVID-19.

The chain employs TRBV4-1 and TRBJ2-7; TRBD1 aligns across 7 bases. Germline V gene data show CDR1 as MGHRA and CDR2 as YSYEKL. V trimming: 3 bases; J trimming: 4 bases; junction bases outside the gene matches: 9. The CDR3 length is 15 residues. The CDR3 reads CASSQGSGQRYEQYF. CDR3 DNA sequence: TGCGCCAGCAGCCAGGGGTCGGGACAGCGGTACGAGCAGTACTTC.

A single count supports this clone. The CDR3 nucleotides read TGTGCCAGCAGTTCGGAGCACCAGTACTTC. It codes for CASSSEHQYF. V and J are TRBV2 and TRBJ2-7; unclear D gene. V lost 5 bases to trimming and J lost 10 bases, with 9 bases between them. CDR3 size: 10 residues. Germline-derived CDR1 and CDR2 are SNHLY and FYNNEI. The full variable domain, completed using reference TRBV2 and TRBJ2-7, is EPEVTQTPSHQVTQMGQEVILRCVPISNHLYFYWYRQILGQKVEFLVSFYNNEISEKSEIFDDQFSVERPDGSNFTLKIRSTKLEDSAMYFCASSSEHQYFGPGTRLTVT.

This clone was observed a few times. The genes are TRBV27 and TRBJ2-7; D is perhaps TRBD1 (6 bases). The CDR3 consists of 17 residues. CDR1 is MNHEY, CDR2 SMNVEV, per germline (reference sequence). V was cut by 0 bases and J by 6 bases, with 21 bases left in between. In nucleotides, the CDR3 is TGTGCCAGCAGTTTATCGCGACCTATTACAGGGCCAGGCGAGCAGTACTTC. Amino acids: CASSLSRPITGPGEQYF.

Only one count was recorded for this clone. The chain employs TRBV6-1 and TRBJ1-2; the match to TRBD1 covers 9 bases. The CDR3 covers 14 residues. The V gene's germline CDR1 is MNHNS and CDR2 SASEGT. Trimming cost V 8 bases and J 3 bases; bases outside gene matches: 7. In nucleotides, the CDR3 is TGTGCCAGCCTAACAGGGGGCGGGGACTATGGCTACACCTTC. Protein sequence: CASLTGGGDYGYTF.

CDR3 sequence reads: CASSRPFPGVGGDEQYF. The CDR3, as DNA: TGTGCCAGCAGCAGACCTTTCCCAGGGGTTGGCGGAGACGAGCAGTACTTC. The chain couples TRBV5-4 to TRBJ2-7; perhaps TRBD1 as D (6 bases). The CDR3 is 17 residues long. The germline gives CDR1 SGHNT, CDR2 YYREEE (reference sequence). V shed 4 bases and J shed 5 bases, with 25 bases lying between them.

The chain recombines TRBV29-1 with TRBJ2-7; 8 bases line up with TRBD1. The CDR3 has 12 residues. V was pared by 4 bases and J by 2 bases, with 1 base of the junction left unmatched. Germline V gives CDR1 SQVTM, CDR2 ANQGSEA. The CDR3 DNA reads TGCAGCGTTGGGGACAGGACCTACGAGCAGTACTTC. Amino acid sequence: CSVGDRTYEQYF.

This chain links TRBV6-6 with TRBJ2-2, with TRBD2 as a possible D gene (7 bases). Per the germline V gene, CDR1 is MNHNY and CDR2 is SVGAGI (reference sequence). The CDR3 loop spans 17 amino acids. V was cut by 5 bases and J by 4 bases, with 20 bases left in between. DNA of the CDR3: TGTGCCAGCAGTCTCCCCTCGAGGGGGGGCGGCACCGGGGAGCTGTTTTTT. Encoded protein: CASSLPSRGGGTGELFF.

The rearrangement joins TRBV15 to TRBJ1-2; the match to TRBD1 covers 8 bases. The CDR3 has 15 amino acids. Germline V gives CDR1 LNHNV, CDR2 YYDKDF (reference sequence). The V segment lost 5 bases and the J segment 8 bases; nucleotides outside the gene matches: 13. The DNA for the CDR3 is TGTGCCACCAGCCGTACAGGGGGGAGGGACGCGGGCTACACCTTC. This sequence encodes CATSRTGGRDAGYTF.

With respect to this clone: This clone may be a read error of a much larger clone one base away. This sequence joins TRBV7-2 and TRBJ1-6; TRBD1 agrees at 7 bases. V was pared by 2 bases and J by 7 bases, with 2 bases of the junction left unmatched. The CDR3 spans 14 residues. From germline, CDR1 is SGHTA and CDR2 FQGNSA. CDR3 coding DNA: TGTGCCAGCAGCTTACGACAGGGCAATTCACCCCTCCACTTT. Translated: CASSLRQGNSPLHF. The variable domain in full, completed from reference TRBV7-2 and TRBJ1-6, reads GAGVSQSPSNKVTEKGKDVELRCDPISGHTALYWYRQSLGQGLEFLIYFQGNSAPDKSGLPSDRFSAERTGGSVSTLTIQRTQQEDSAVYLCASSLRQGNSPLHFGNGTRLTVT.

This clone was seen a single time. The chain has TRBV9 and TRBJ1-1; no clear D gene. With 3 bases removed from V and 2 bases from J, the gap between germline ends came to 17 bases. Germline CDR1 is SGDLS and CDR2 is YYNGEE. The CDR3 is 16 amino acids. The CDR3 DNA reads as TGTGCCAGCAGCGCCCACTTAAGAGGAGGTAACACTGAAGCTTTCTTT. This translates into CASSAHLRGGNTEAFF.

This clone has a single count. J is TRBJ1-5 and V is TRBV30; 7 nucleotides agree with TRBD1. In germline, CDR1 is GTSNPN, CDR2 SVGIG (reference sequence). V was pared by 2 bases and J by 5 bases, with 9 bases of the junction left unmatched. The CDR3 is made up of 15 amino acids. The CDR3 DNA is TGTGCCTGGAGTCTCCTGACAGGGATGGATCAGCCCCAGCATTTT. It encodes CAWSLLTGMDQPQHF.

This clone was picked up one time. The genes are TRBV7-9 and TRBJ1-5; the D is unclear. Germline CDR1 SEHNR, CDR2 FQNEAQ (reference sequence). The CDR3 runs 13 residues. V lost 2 bases and J lost 7, with 9 bases in between. The CDR3 is CASSLQSEQPQHF. CDR3 sequence (DNA): TGTGCCAGCAGCTTACAAAGTGAGCAGCCCCAGCATTTT.

This clone was found once. V and J are TRBV6-4 and TRBJ2-3; D unclear. Germline V gives CDR1 MRHNA, CDR2 SNTAGT. Trimming took off 4 bases at V and 4 bases at J, with 9 bases between the two ends. CDR3 length: 13 residues. The CDR3 loop is CASSGKPSDTQYF. The CDR3 DNA reads as TGTGCCAGCAGTGGAAAGCCCTCAGATACGCAGTATTTT.

This clone was observed at least ten times. V gene TRBV2 combines with J gene TRBJ1-6; possible D gene TRBD1, 6 bases. The germline V gene encodes CDR1 SNHLY and CDR2 FYNNEI. CDR3 size: 16 residues. The V gene lost 11 bases and the J gene lost 0 bases, with 17 bases spanning the gap. The CDR3 DNA sequence: TGTGCCTACCAAAGGACAGCGAGCTCCTATAATTCACCCCTCCACTTT. It is translated as CAYQRTASSYNSPLHF.

The rearrangement joins TRBV20-1 to TRBJ2-7, with a tentative D call TRBD1 (6 bases). CDR1 and CDR2 (germline): DFQATT, SNEGSKA (reference sequence). The germline V and J ends were trimmed by 3 bases and 0 bases, with 12 bases remaining between them. This CDR3 spans 14 amino acids. CDR3 DNA: TGCAGTGCTAGTCGCCAGGGGAACTCCTACGAGCAGTACTTC. Protein: CSASRQGNSYEQYF.

The V and J genes are TRBV7-6 and TRBJ2-5; 9 bases line up with TRBD2. V lost 4 bases, J lost 0 bases, and 12 bases stayed unmatched. CDR1 and CDR2 from the germline V gene are SGHVS and FNYEAQ. The CDR3 covers 18 residues. CDR3 bases: TGTGCCAGCAGCTCCCTGTACAAGTCTAGCGGGGACCAAGAGACCCAGTACTTC. Amino acids: CASSSLYKSSGDQETQYF. Looking up the rest from reference TRBV7-6 and TRBJ2-5 gives the full variable domain: GAGVSQSPRYKVTKRGQDVALRCDPISGHVSLYWYRQALGQGPEFLTYFNYEAQQDKSGLPNDRFSAERPEGSISTLTIQRTEQRDSAMYRCASSSLYKSSGDQETQYFGPGTRLLVL.

The chain is built from TRBV29-1 and TRBJ1-4; TRBD1 matches 7 bases. The CDR3 extends over 12 amino acids. Germline V CDR1 and CDR2: SQVTM, ANQGSEA. Germline trimming cut 6 bases from V and 7 bases from J; bases unmatched to any gene: 5. CDR3 sequence reads: CSVSYRGEKLFF. CDR3 coding DNA: TGCAGCGTATCCTACAGGGGTGAAAAACTGTTTTTT.